A selection of T cell receptor beta chains follows, all from one sample in a study of T cells after yellow fever vaccination. Using its own MiXCR run on the 5' RACE reads, TCRdb lists one record per CDR3 protein. There are 200,000 to 300,000 distinct CDR3 sequences in the sample; approximately 3.8% occur only once, and under 20% lies in the top ten. The specimen was PBMCs, collected 15 days after the yellow fever booster vaccination. These TCRs come from a man aged 18 to 30 who received the YFV17D yellow fever vaccine. Each CDR3 is given with its conserved first and last residue. D genes are given only for firm matches. A clone size is listed for some rows: how often the clone was seen (once, few, many), or a class if it is expanded.

.,many,TRBV29-1,CSVDGTAEGTDTQYF
.,many,TRBV3-1,CASSRDPGHGNTIYF
.,many,TRBV7-9,CASSELVGYTF
.,many,TRBV2,CASSGTDVDYEQYF
.,many,TRBV7-2,CASSLTHGYTF
.,many,TRBV7-8,CASSNMGLQETQYF
.,many,TRBV5-6,CASSFLSPTGNEQFF
.,many,TRBV6-5,CATGGAQGYGYTF
TRBD1,many,TRBV20-1,CSARKGQGAGNTIYF
.,many,TRBV28,CASSLLPLRQYTNTEAFF
.,many,TRBV28,CASTQLRGRATEAFF
.,many,TRBV5-8,CASSWDGRNSPLHF
TRBD1,many,TRBV12-3/TRBV12-4,CASSLRTGVVSPLHF
.,many,TRBV5-1,CACRASRELFF
.,many,TRBV7-2,CASSPYTTDTQYF
.,many,TRBV6-6,CASSYEPGAGQPQHF
.,.,TRBV7-6,CASSLALNREQETQYF
TRBD2,many,TRBV5-4,CASSSRRGAGELFF
TRBD2,many,TRBV5-1,CASRFGGGGGETQYF
TRBD2,many,TRBV7-3,CASSLTLSSGGLYNEQFF
TRBD1,many,TRBV5-5,CASSFSWDRGDEQFF
TRBD2,many,TRBV5-1,CASSLGSSGAYQETQYF
.,many,TRBV5-6,CASSPVRSHGYTF
.,many,TRBV6-5,CASSGGPSSYNEQFF
.,many,TRBV5-4,CASSLAVGSGGETQYF
.,many,TRBV20-1,CSAPPRGRGSNEQYF
.,many,TRBV20-1,CSARAIFEAFF
.,many,TRBV7-3,CASRPSGANVLTF